Below are 32 T cell receptor beta chains sequenced from a single sample in a study of T-cell reconstitution after alpha-beta-depleted transplantation in children. Preparation of the TCRbeta library involved a method that used unique molecular identifiers. Using its own MiXCR run on the PCR reads, TCRdb lists one record per CDR3 protein. The table has approximately 980,000 distinct CDR3 sequences, 25% to 30% seen once. Sequences were derived from PBMCs, mostly from graft donor cells, sampled 360 days after TCRalphabeta/CD19-depleted stem cell transplant. The receptors stem from a boy under three years old who had a stem cell transplant for SCID, so the T cells may come from the graft donor.

This clonotype was observed a few times. The chain has TRBV4-2 and TRBJ2-5, with D possibly TRBD2 on 7 matching bases. Germline CDR1 LGHNA, CDR2 YNFKEQ. V lost 4 bases, J lost 3 bases, and 21 bases lay in between. The CDR3 is 17 residues long. Here the CDR3 reads CASSLIRGGRIEETQYF. The CDR3 DNA reads as TGTGCCAGCAGCCTTATAAGGGGGGGCAGGATCGAAGAGACCCAGTACTTC.

This clonotype was recorded a few times. The chain combines TRBV4-3 with TRBJ1-2; no reliable D call. Germline V gene lookup returns CDR1 LGHNA and CDR2 YSLEER. The CDR3 has 13 residues. The V gene lost 5 bases and the J gene lost 2 bases, with 9 bases spanning the gap. The CDR3 sequence is CASSAGLNYGYTF. The CDR3 nucleotides are TGCGCCAGCAGCGCCGGTCTGAACTATGGCTACACCTTC.

This clonotype has a handful of counts. The genes are TRBV6-5 and TRBJ1-1; tentatively, D is TRBD1 (5 bases). CDR3 length: 12 amino acids. In germline, CDR1 is MNHEY, CDR2 SVGAGI. V was pared by 10 bases and J by 4 bases, with 13 bases between. The CDR3 region has the DNA TGTGCCACCCTTGGGGGGGTCACTGAAGCTTTCTTT. Translated: CATLGGVTEAFF.

This chain links TRBV2 with TRBJ2-4; TRBD1 might be the D (5 bases). Trimming cost V 3 bases and J 6 bases, with 12 bases left between them. The germline V gene has CDR1 SNHLY and CDR2 FYNNEI. CDR3 length equals 14 residues. As DNA, the CDR3 is TGTGCCAGCAGTGAGATGCCAGGGTCAAACATTCAGTACTTC. Amino acid sequence: CASSEMPGSNIQYF.

This clonotype has just a few counts. The chain carries TRBV27 and TRBJ2-3, with 7 bases aligning to TRBD1. V trimming: 4 bases; J trimming: 2 bases; junction bases outside the gene matches: 3. Looked up from germline, CDR1 is MNHEY and CDR2 is SMNVEV (reference sequence). This CDR3 has 14 residues. The CDR3 here is CASSWDRLTDTQYF. The CDR3, as DNA: TGTGCCAGCAGTTGGGACAGACTCACAGATACGCAGTATTTT.

The CDR3 here is CASSLAGTITEAFF. CDR3 coding DNA: TGTGCCAGCAGCTTAGCGGGGACAATCACTGAAGCTTTCTTT. The J gene is TRBJ1-1, the V gene TRBV7-2, with D possibly matching TRBD1 (6 bases). V gave up 0 bases and J gave up 4 bases, with 9 bases separating them. The CDR3 contains 14 residues. CDR1 SGHTA and CDR2 FQGNSA come from the germline V gene.

This clonotype was counted once. The chain combines TRBV20-1 with TRBJ1-1; no clear D gene. The V gene's germline CDR1 is DFQATT and CDR2 SNEGSKA (reference sequence). Trimming cost V 3 bases and J 1 base, with 12 bases left between them. The CDR3 sequence is 14 residues long. The CDR3 protein is CSASIGSGNTEAFF. As DNA, the CDR3 is TGCAGTGCTAGTATTGGTTCCGGGAACACTGAAGCTTTCTTT.

This clonotype was counted only a few times. V and J are TRBV5-1 and TRBJ2-1; D remains ambiguous. V was cut by 2 bases and J by 0 bases, with 6 bases left in between. Germline loops: CDR1 SGHRS, CDR2 YFSETQ. This CDR3 comprises 14 residues. CDR3 in amino acids: CASSLTFSYNEQFF. As DNA, the CDR3 is TGCGCCAGCAGCTTAACGTTCTCCTACAATGAGCAGTTCTTC. Full variable domain (missing parts from reference TRBV5-1 and TRBJ2-1): KAGVTQTPRYLIKTRGQQVTLSCSPISGHRSVSWYQQTPGQGLQFLFEYFSETQRNKGNFPGRFSGRQFSNSRSEMNVSTLELGDSALYLCASSLTFSYNEQFFGPGTRLTVL.

This clonotype was seen a few times. The chain employs TRBV5-1 and TRBJ2-1, with D possibly called TRBD1 or TRBD2 (5 bases each). The CDR3 sequence is 15 residues long. Germline V gene lookup returns CDR1 SGHRS and CDR2 YFSETQ. Trimming cost V 7 bases and J 1 base, with 15 bases left between them. The CDR3 DNA is TGCGCCAGCTCATTTTGGGGCGGGTCCTACAATGAGCAGTTCTTC. This encodes CASSFWGGSYNEQFF.

The chain has TRBV10-3 and TRBJ2-7, with a tentative D call TRBD1 (6 bases). Trimming pared 6 bases from V and 2 bases from J, leaving 14 bases between. Germline V gives CDR1 ENHRY, CDR2 SYGVKD. The CDR3 has 14 residues. The CDR3 region is CAISADSPAYEQYF. CDR3 DNA: TGTGCCATCAGCGCGGACAGCCCGGCCTACGAGCAGTACTTC.

This chain connects TRBV2 to TRBJ2-1; tentative D call: TRBD2 (7 bases). CDR1 is SNHLY, CDR2 FYNNEI, per germline. The CDR3 totals 11 residues. V was trimmed by 10 bases and J by 10 bases, leaving 14 bases between them. The CDR3 coding sequence is TGTGCCACCGGGGGGCCGGGGGAGCAGTTCTTC. This codes for CATGGPGEQFF.

V usage is TRBV2 and J usage is TRBJ2-5; D might be TRBD2 (6 bases). In germline, CDR1 is SNHLY, CDR2 FYNNEI. The V gene lost 6 bases and the J gene lost 2 bases, with 25 bases spanning the gap. The CDR3 is 18 residues long. The CDR3 nucleotides are TGTGCCAGCAGACTCCTCCTCCCGGGACTCCGAAATCAAGAGACCCAGTACTTC. It specifies CASRLLLPGLRNQETQYF.

This chain joins TRBV3-1 and TRBJ2-5, with TRBD2 matching over 7 bases. Germline CDR1 reads LGHDT; CDR2 reads YNNKEL (reference sequence). The V and J ends lost 0 bases and 3 bases, in that order; junction bases with no gene match: 10. This CDR3 region has 17 residues. The CDR3 is CASSQDVNSGFEETQYF. The CDR3 region has the DNA TGTGCCAGCAGCCAAGATGTCAATAGCGGGTTCGAAGAGACCCAGTACTTC.

The chain recombines TRBV4-3 with TRBJ2-1; TRBD1 or TRBD2 may be the D gene (5 bases each). The CDR3 sequence is 19 residues long. The V gene lost 0 bases and the J gene lost 10 bases, with 28 bases spanning the gap. Per the germline V gene, CDR1 is LGHNA and CDR2 is YSLEER. The CDR3 DNA reads TGCGCCAGCAGCCAAGATAAAGGTACTGGCAGCCTGAGGGGATGGGAGCAGTTCTTC. Its protein is CASSQDKGTGSLRGWEQFF.

The V gene is TRBV4-1, the J gene TRBJ2-3, with 8 bases identical to TRBD1. CDR3 length: 17 residues. The V segment lost 1 base and the J segment 6 bases; nucleotides outside the gene matches: 12. Germline CDR1 MGHRA, CDR2 YSYEKL. Here the CDR3 DNA reads TGCGCCAGCAGCCAAGGGGTAGGACAGGGCGCGGGGGATACGCAGTATTTT. Translated, it gives CASSQGVGQGAGDTQYF.

This sequence joins TRBV12-3 or TRBV12-4 and TRBJ1-1, with 9 bases matching TRBD1. The CDR3 has 16 residues. Trimming took 3 bases from V and 0 from J; bases not matched to a gene: 5. The CDR3 coding sequence is TGTGCCAGCAGTTTGGGGACAGGGTACTTGAACACTGAAGCTTTCTTT. Residues: CASSLGTGYLNTEAFF.

This rearrangement joins TRBV10-2 to TRBJ2-2; 12 nucleotides agree with TRBD2. Germline CDR1 reads WSHSY; CDR2 reads SAAADI. The CDR3 length is 16 residues. V dropped 6 bases and J dropped 1; count of bases not matched to a gene: 3. As DNA, the CDR3 is TGCGCCAGCAGGGGGGGACTAGCGGGGAACACCGGGGAGCTGTTTTTT. Amino acid sequence: CASRGGLAGNTGELFF.

The chain carries TRBV6-2 or TRBV6-3 and TRBJ2-3, with D perhaps TRBD2 (6 bases). CDR1 and CDR2 (germline): MNHEY, SVGEGT. V lost 2 bases to trimming and J lost 5 bases, with 20 bases between them. The CDR3 extends over 17 amino acids. This CDR3 reads CASSYGILAPVGDTQYF. The CDR3 DNA sequence: TGTGCCAGCAGTTACGGAATACTAGCACCCGTGGGAGATACGCAGTATTTT.

The chain links TRBV4-3 to TRBJ2-5; D is perhaps TRBD2 (5 bases). V lost 3 bases, J lost 5 bases, and 10 bases lay in between. Germline V CDR1 and CDR2: LGHNA, YSLEER. The CDR3 runs to 13 residues. The CDR3 loop reads CASSHGPGETQYF. The CDR3, as DNA: TGCGCCAGCAGCCATGGGCCGGGGGAGACCCAGTACTTC.

This clonotype was counted between two and nine times. This rearrangement joins TRBV12-3 or TRBV12-4 to TRBJ2-2; D may be TRBD2 (5 bases). The CDR3 contains 11 residues. V was cut by 10 bases and J by 5 bases, with 8 bases left in between. The DNA for the CDR3 is TGTGCCACCACGGGGACCGGGGAGCTGTTTTTT. As protein: CATTGTGELFF.

This clonotype was seen just once. The CDR3 coding sequence is TGTGCCAGCAGTCCGCAGCGACCGGAACGGGGACAGCCCCAGCATTTT. Its translation is CASSPQRPERGQPQHF. The chain links TRBV6-1 to TRBJ1-5; D is undetermined. Per the germline V gene, CDR1 is MNHNS and CDR2 is SASEGT. The CDR3 loop spans 16 amino acids. The V end lost 5 bases, the J end lost 7 bases, and 21 bases lay between the germline ends.

This clonotype has at least ten counts. This sequence joins TRBV7-9 and TRBJ1-1; 8 nucleotides match TRBD1. The germline CDR1 and CDR2 sequences are SEHNR and FQNEAQ (reference sequence). The CDR3 is 13 amino acids. With V trimmed by 4 bases and J by 4 bases, 2 bases remained unmatched. Here the CDR3 DNA reads TGTGCCAGCAGCTACACAGGGGGCACTGAAGCTTTCTTT. It translates to CASSYTGGTEAFF.

This clonotype was detected a few times. The chain joins TRBV24-1 to TRBJ2-3; tentatively, D is TRBD1 (6 bases). The V end lost 4 bases, the J end lost 0 bases, and 13 bases lay between the germline ends. This CDR3 has 16 amino acids. The germline V gene has CDR1 KGHDR and CDR2 SFDVKD. This CDR3 reads CATSDPRGLSTDTQYF. In nucleotides, the CDR3 is TGTGCCACCAGTGACCCCAGGGGTCTAAGCACAGATACGCAGTATTTT.

The V call is TRBV10-1, the J call TRBJ2-1; TRBD2 aligns across 8 bases. V trimming: 0 bases; J trimming: 3 bases; junction bases outside the gene matches: 1. The CDR3 length is 15 residues. CDR1 is WNHNN and CDR2 is SYGVQD in the germline V gene (reference sequence). The CDR3 DNA is TGCGCCAGCAGTGAGTCCGGGGGGGTCTACAATGAGCAGTTCTTC. Residues: CASSESGGVYNEQFF.

This sequence joins TRBV5-5 and TRBJ2-1, with 8 bases fitting TRBD2. V trimming: 0 bases; J trimming: 1 base; junction bases outside the gene matches: 6. Germline V gives CDR1 SGHKS, CDR2 YYEKEE (reference sequence). The CDR3 is 17 residues long. The CDR3 protein is CASSLARLALSYNEQFF. The CDR3 nucleotides read TGTGCCAGCAGCTTGGCGCGACTAGCGCTTTCCTACAATGAGCAGTTCTTC.

This clonotype was seen repeatedly, ten times or more. The genes are TRBV9 and TRBJ2-7, with D unclear. CDR1 SGDLS and CDR2 YYNGEE come from the germline V gene. CDR3 length: 15 residues. The germline V and J ends were trimmed by 0 bases and 0 bases, with 10 bases remaining between them. CDR3 nucleotide sequence: TGTGCCAGCAGCGTAGGCCAGATAGACTCCTACGAGCAGTACTTC. Its protein is CASSVGQIDSYEQYF.

The table lists this clonotype with a few counts. V and J are TRBV6-5 and TRBJ2-2; the D gene could be TRBD1 or TRBD2 (6 bases each). This CDR3 has 13 residues. Germline CDR1 reads MNHEY; CDR2 reads SVGAGI. With 0 bases removed from V and 10 bases from J, the gap between germline ends came to 9 bases. CDR3 sequence: CASSYSGGLELFF. The CDR3 nucleotides are TGTGCCAGCAGTTACTCAGGGGGACTGGAGCTGTTTTTT.

The table lists this clonotype with many counts. J is TRBJ2-2 and V is TRBV25-1; 8 nucleotides match TRBD1. V shed 4 bases and J 4 bases; nucleotides not matched to a gene: 5. The germline CDR1 and CDR2 sequences are MGHDK and SYGVNS. The CDR3 is made up of 15 amino acids. CDR3: CASSAGGKGTGELFF. The CDR3, as DNA: TGTGCCAGCAGTGCAGGGGGCAAAGGCACCGGGGAGCTGTTTTTT.

This clonotype was seen only a few times. This chain joins TRBV7-6 and TRBJ1-6; possible D gene TRBD1, 5 bases. The CDR3 extends over 15 amino acids. Trimming cost V 1 base and J 7 bases, with 11 bases left between them. Germline lookup yields CDR1 SGHVS and CDR2 FNYEAQ. CDR3 region: CASSLGGRVNSPLHF. The CDR3 DNA reads TGTGCCAGCAGCTTAGGGGGCAGGGTAAATTCACCCCTCCACTTT.

The CDR3 sequence: CASSFLGLAGGRTYNEQFF. The CDR3 nucleotides read TGTGCCAGCAGCTTCTTGGGACTAGCGGGGGGACGAACCTACAATGAGCAGTTCTTC. The chain links TRBV11-2 to TRBJ2-1; 15 nucleotides match TRBD2. V gave up 3 bases and J gave up 2 bases; unmatched junction bases: 8. This CDR3 has 19 residues. The germline CDR1 and CDR2 sequences are SGHAT and FQNNGV.

This chain uses TRBV19 with TRBJ2-1, with 12 bases matching TRBD1. Germline CDR1 reads LNHDA; CDR2 reads SQIVND (reference sequence). V dropped 5 bases and J dropped 8; count of bases not matched to a gene: 7. The CDR3 is made up of 15 amino acids. CDR3 bases: TGTGCCAGTAGTGGCCGGGACAGGGGGCGCCATGAGCAGTTCTTC. Amino acid sequence: CASSGRDRGRHEQFF.

This chain uses TRBV12-3 or TRBV12-4 with TRBJ2-7; 9 bases line up with TRBD1. This CDR3 comprises 15 residues. V dropped 6 bases and J dropped 3; count of bases not matched to a gene: 9. CDR3 in DNA: TGTGCCAGCAGCTCGGACAGGGGATCGCTCTACGAGCAGTACTTC. Translating it yields CASSSDRGSLYEQYF.